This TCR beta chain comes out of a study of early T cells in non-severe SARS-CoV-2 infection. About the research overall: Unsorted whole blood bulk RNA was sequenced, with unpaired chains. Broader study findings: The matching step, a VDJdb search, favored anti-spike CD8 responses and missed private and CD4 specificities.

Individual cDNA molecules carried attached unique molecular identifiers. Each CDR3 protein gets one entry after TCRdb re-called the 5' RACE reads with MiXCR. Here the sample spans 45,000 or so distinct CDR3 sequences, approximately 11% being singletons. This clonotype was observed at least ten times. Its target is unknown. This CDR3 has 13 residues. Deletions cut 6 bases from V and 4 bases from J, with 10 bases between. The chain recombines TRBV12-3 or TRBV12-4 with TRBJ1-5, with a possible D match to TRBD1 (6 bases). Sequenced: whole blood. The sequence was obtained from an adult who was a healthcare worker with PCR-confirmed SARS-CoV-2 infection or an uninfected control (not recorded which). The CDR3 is CASRPGQNQPQHF. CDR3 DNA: TGTGCCAGCAGGCCGGGACAAAATCAGCCCCAGCATTTT.